This is a list of T cell receptor beta chains from one sample in a study of CD4 T cells in relation to SARS-CoV-2 and coronaviruses. Sequencing was performed with immunoSEQ multiplex PCR; in TCRdb, only in-frame clones are kept and a portion is missing. The sample consists of tens of thousands of clones, more than 65% of them appearing once. No antigen has been assigned to these receptors. The sample consisted of CD4+ T cells from PBMCs, cultured in vitro. These receptors all stem from a human donor in good health. Each CDR3 is given with its conserved first and last residue. Each record gives: CDR3 length, J gene, D gene, clone size, V gene, CDR3 DNA, CDR3 protein. The D gene is left open where the match is weak. Expanded clones get a size class; other rows say once, few or many, or leave the size out.

>14|TRBJ2-3|.|.|TRBV5-1
TGCGCCAGCAGCCCTCCGGGACCCCTGGATACGCAGTATTTT
CASSPPGPLDTQYF
>15|TRBJ1-3|.|.|TRBV5-5
TGTGCCAGCGGCGTAAGTGCAGCCTCTGGAAACACCATATATTTT
CASGVSAASGNTIYF
>15|TRBJ2-2|TRBD1|few|TRBV5-1
TGCGCCAGCAGCGCTGGGACAGCGAGCACCGGGGAGCTGTTTTTT
CASSAGTASTGELFF
>13|TRBJ2-6|.|.|TRBV25-1
TGTGCCAGCAGTCCAGCTGACAGTTCCGGGCCTGCTTTC
CASSPADSSGPAF
>14|TRBJ1-4|.|few|TRBV5-5
TGTGCCAGCAGCTCCTGGGGGATAAATGAAAAACTGTTTTTT
CASSSWGINEKLFF
>15|TRBJ2-7|TRBD2|.|TRBV5-5
TGTGCCAGCAGCCGACTAGCGGGCCATTCCTACGAGCAGTACTTC
CASSRLAGHSYEQYF
>15|TRBJ1-5|.|.|TRBV5-4
TGTGCCAGCAGCGACGAGCCCTATAGCAATCAGCCCCAGCATTTT
CASSDEPYSNQPQHF
>16|TRBJ1-2|.|.|TRBV6-1
TGTGCCAGCAGTGAAACCGTGCGACAGGCGATTTATGGCTACACCTTC
CASSETVRQAIYGYTF
>14|TRBJ1-1|TRBD1|few|TRBV6-5
TGTGCCAGCACCAGAGGGGGCCGGGGCACTGAAGCTTTCTTT
CASTRGGRGTEAFF
>16|TRBJ2-1|TRBD2|.|TRBV7-7
TGTGCCAGCAGCTTACCTAATAGCGGGAGCAACAATGAGCAGTTCTTC
CASSLPNSGSNNEQFF
>15|TRBJ1-3|.|.|TRBV18
TGTGCCAGCTCACCTCTTCAGATCTCTGGAAACACCATATATTTT
CASSPLQISGNTIYF
>16|TRBJ2-1|TRBD2|.|TRBV3-1/TRBV3-2
TGTGCCAGCAGCCCCAGACTAGCGGGGAGCTACAATGAGCAGTTCTTC
CASSPRLAGSYNEQFF
>15|TRBJ2-3|TRBD2|.|TRBV27
TGTGCCAGCAGTGTAGGACTAGCGGGAGCGGATACGCAGTATTTT
CASSVGLAGADTQYF
>13|TRBJ1-1|TRBD1|.|TRBV12-5
TGTGCTAGTGGTAACAGGGGAGGGACTGAAGCTTTCTTT
CASGNRGGTEAFF
>15|TRBJ2-3|.|few|TRBV3-1/TRBV3-2
TGTGCCAGCAGCCAAGACGGGCGCGCCAAAGATACGCAGTATTTT
CASSQDGRAKDTQYF
>13|TRBJ2-2|.|.|TRBV14
TGTGCCAGCAGCCAGACCCGGCCTGGGGAGCTGTTTTTT
CASSQTRPGELFF
>13|TRBJ1-1|.|.|TRBV5-1
TGCGCCACCAGGACACGAGAGAACACTGAAGCTTTCTTT
CATRTRENTEAFF
>16|TRBJ2-1|.|.|TRBV9
TGTGCCAGCAGCGTAGCTGCTACTAGAACGTCCAATGAGCAGTTCTTC
CASSVAATRTSNEQFF
>12|TRBJ2-7|.|.|TRBV5-8
TGTGCCAGCAGCTTGGGACAGTACGAGCAGTACTTC
CASSLGQYEQYF
>13|TRBJ2-7|TRBD2|.|TRBV7-8
TGTGCCAGCAGTTCCCTAGCGGCGTACGAGCAGTACTTC
CASSSLAAYEQYF
>16|TRBJ2-3|TRBD2|.|TRBV4-2
TGTGCCAGCAGCCCCACCGTAACTAGCGGCACAGATACGCAGTATTTT
CASSPTVTSGTDTQYF
>14|TRBJ2-5|.|.|TRBV3-1/TRBV3-2
TGTGCCAGCAGCCCATCGGGGACGGCGGAGACCCAGTACTTC
CASSPSGTAETQYF
>13|TRBJ1-2|.|.|TRBV6-2/TRBV6-3
TGTGCCAGCAGCCGCAGATTCGACTATGGCTACACCTTC
CASSRRFDYGYTF
>12|TRBJ2-7|.|few|TRBV5-1
TGCGCCAGCAGCTTGGGGCGCCACGAGCAGTACTTC
CASSLGRHEQYF
>12|TRBJ1-1|.|few|TRBV5-1
TGCGCCAGCAGCTTGGTTCGGGGGGAAGCTTTCTTT
CASSLVRGEAFF
>11|TRBJ2-7|.|.|TRBV12-3/TRBV12-4
TGTGCCAGCAGTTTTGCGCAGGAGCAGTACTTC
CASSFAQEQYF
>12|TRBJ1-2|.|few|TRBV20-1
TGCAGTGCTAGTTGGGCTAACTATGGCTACACCTTC
CSASWANYGYTF
>14|TRBJ1-1|TRBD1|.|TRBV19
TGTGCCAGTAGACCCCGGACAGGGAACACTGAAGCTTTCTTT
CASRPRTGNTEAFF
>11|TRBJ2-7|.|.|TRBV29-1
TGCAGCGCAGGAGGCATCCCCGAGCAGTACTTC
CSAGGIPEQYF
>14|TRBJ2-2|.|.|TRBV6-4
TGTGCCAGCAGTGACTCACAGGACACCGGGGAGCTGTTTTTT
CASSDSQDTGELFF
>15|TRBJ2-4|TRBD1|.|TRBV28
TGTGCCAGCAGGGGGCCGGGACAGGACAAAAACATTCAGTACTTC
CASRGPGQDKNIQYF
>15|TRBJ1-4|.|.|TRBV25-1
TGTGCCAGCAGTGATAGGCGGGCCTGGGCTGAAAAACTGTTTTTT
CASSDRRAWAEKLFF
>15|TRBJ2-4|TRBD2|.|TRBV23-1
TGCGCCAGCGAGGCGGGGGATATAGCCAAAAACATTCAGTACTTC
CASEAGDIAKNIQYF
>13|TRBJ1-2|TRBD1|.|TRBV2
TGTGCCAGCTCGACAGGGGATAACTATGGCTACACCTTC
CASSTGDNYGYTF
>15|TRBJ2-1|.|.|TRBV7-2
TGTGCCAGCAGCTTAGCAGCGTCCTCCTACAATGAGCAGTTCTTC
CASSLAASSYNEQFF
>14|TRBJ2-1|TRBD2|few|TRBV11-2
TGTGCCAGCAGCTTTAGCCGACTAGCGGTTGAGCAGTTCTTC
CASSFSRLAVEQFF
>14|TRBJ1-2|.|.|TRBV19
TGTGCCAGTAGTAGTACGCCGGCCCTGGGAGGCTACACCTTC
CASSSTPALGGYTF
>15|TRBJ1-1|.|.|TRBV30
TGTGCCTGGAGCCCACCCCACAGGGAATCAAGTATGGCTTTCTTT
CAWSPPHRESSMAFF
>17|TRBJ2-3|TRBD2|.|TRBV6-2/TRBV6-3
TGTGCCAGCAGCCCGGGACTAGCGGGATTTAGCACAGATACGCAGTATTTT
CASSPGLAGFSTDTQYF